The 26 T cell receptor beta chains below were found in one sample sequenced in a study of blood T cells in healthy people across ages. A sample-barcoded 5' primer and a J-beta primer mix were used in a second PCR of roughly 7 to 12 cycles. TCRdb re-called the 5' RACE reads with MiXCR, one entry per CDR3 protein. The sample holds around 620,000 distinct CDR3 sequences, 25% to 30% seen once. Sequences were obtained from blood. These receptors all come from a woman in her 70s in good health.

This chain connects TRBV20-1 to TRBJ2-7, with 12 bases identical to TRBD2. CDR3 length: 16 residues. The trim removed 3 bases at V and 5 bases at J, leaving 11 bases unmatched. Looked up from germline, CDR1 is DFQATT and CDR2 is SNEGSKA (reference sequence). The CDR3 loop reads CSASGLAGGPGDEQYF. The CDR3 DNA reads TGCAGTGCTAGCGGGCTAGCGGGGGGGCCCGGGGACGAGCAGTACTTC.

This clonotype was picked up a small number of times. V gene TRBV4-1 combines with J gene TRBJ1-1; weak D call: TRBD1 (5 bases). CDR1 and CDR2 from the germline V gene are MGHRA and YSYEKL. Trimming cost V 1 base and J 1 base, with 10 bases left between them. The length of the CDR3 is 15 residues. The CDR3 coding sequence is TGCGCCAGCAGCCAAGGTGCGGGGGGGAACACTGAAGCTTTCTTT. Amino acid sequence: CASSQGAGGNTEAFF.

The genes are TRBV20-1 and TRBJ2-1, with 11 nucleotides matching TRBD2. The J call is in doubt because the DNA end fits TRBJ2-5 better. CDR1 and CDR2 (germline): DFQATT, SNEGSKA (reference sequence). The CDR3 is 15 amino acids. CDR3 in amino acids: CSARDRASGRKTQYF. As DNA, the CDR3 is TGCAGTGCTAGAGATCGGGCTAGCGGGAGGAAGACCCAGTACTTC.

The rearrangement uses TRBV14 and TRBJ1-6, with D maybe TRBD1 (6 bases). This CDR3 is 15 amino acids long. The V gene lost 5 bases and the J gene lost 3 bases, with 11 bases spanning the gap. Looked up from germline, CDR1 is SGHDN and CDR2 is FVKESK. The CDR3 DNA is TGTGCCAGCAGCAAAGGGGGGGTCTATAATTCACCCCTCCACTTT. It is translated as CASSKGGVYNSPLHF.

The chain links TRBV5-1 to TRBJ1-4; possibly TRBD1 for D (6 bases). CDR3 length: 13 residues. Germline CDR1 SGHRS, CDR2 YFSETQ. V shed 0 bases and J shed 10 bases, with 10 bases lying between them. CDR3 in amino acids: CASSLDREGKLFF. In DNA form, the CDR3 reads TGCGCCAGCAGCTTGGACAGGGAGGGAAAACTGTTTTTT.

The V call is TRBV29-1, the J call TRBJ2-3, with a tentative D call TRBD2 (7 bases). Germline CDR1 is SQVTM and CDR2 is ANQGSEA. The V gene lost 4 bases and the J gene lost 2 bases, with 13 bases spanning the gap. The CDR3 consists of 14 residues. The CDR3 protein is CSVGAGGPTDTQYF. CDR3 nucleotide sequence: TGCAGCGTTGGAGCCGGGGGGCCCACAGATACGCAGTATTTT.

CDR3 nucleotides: TGTGCCAGCAGCCCCAAGGGGACTGGCTCCTACAATGAGCAGTTCTTC. Protein sequence: CASSPKGTGSYNEQFF. V gene TRBV5-5 combines with J gene TRBJ2-1; D might be TRBD2 (6 bases). Germline lookup yields CDR1 SGHKS and CDR2 YYEKEE (reference sequence). V lost 4 bases and J 0 bases, leaving 14 bases between the germline ends. The CDR3 spans 16 residues.

CDR3 coding DNA: TGCAGTGCTAGCAAGACAGGGGCTGCGGGCTACACCTTC. Its translation is CSASKTGAAGYTF. The V gene is TRBV20-1, the J gene TRBJ1-2; 8 positions match TRBD1. The CDR3 consists of 13 residues. Trimming removed 3 bases from V and 8 bases from J; junction bases left unmatched: 8. Germline CDR1 reads DFQATT; CDR2 reads SNEGSKA (reference sequence).

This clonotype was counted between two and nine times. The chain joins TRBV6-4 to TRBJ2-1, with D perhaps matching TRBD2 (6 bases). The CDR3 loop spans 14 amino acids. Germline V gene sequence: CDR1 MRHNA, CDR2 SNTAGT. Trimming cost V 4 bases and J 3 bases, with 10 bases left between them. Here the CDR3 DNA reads TGTGCCAGCAGTGGCATGGGGGGCTACAATGAGCAGTTCTTC. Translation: CASSGMGGYNEQFF.

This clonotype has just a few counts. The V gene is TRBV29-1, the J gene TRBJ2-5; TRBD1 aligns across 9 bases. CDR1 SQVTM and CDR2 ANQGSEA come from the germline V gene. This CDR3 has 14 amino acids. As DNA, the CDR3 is TGCGGCGCTCCGACAGGGGGAGATGAGGAGACCCAGTACTTC. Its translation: CGAPTGGDEETQYF.

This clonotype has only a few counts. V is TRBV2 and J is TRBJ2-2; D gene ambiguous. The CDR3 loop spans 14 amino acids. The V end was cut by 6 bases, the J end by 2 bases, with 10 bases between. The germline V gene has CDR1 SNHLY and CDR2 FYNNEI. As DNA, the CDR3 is TGTGCCAGCAGGCGGACGGTAAACACCGGGGAGCTGTTTTTT. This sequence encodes CASRRTVNTGELFF.

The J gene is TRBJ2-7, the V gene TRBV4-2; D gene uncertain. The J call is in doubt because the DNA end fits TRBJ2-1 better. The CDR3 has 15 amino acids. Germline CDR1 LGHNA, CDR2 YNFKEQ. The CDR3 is CASSQEEADLGEQFF. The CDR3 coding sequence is TGTGCCAGCAGCCAAGAAGAGGCGGACCTGGGGGAGCAGTTCTTC.

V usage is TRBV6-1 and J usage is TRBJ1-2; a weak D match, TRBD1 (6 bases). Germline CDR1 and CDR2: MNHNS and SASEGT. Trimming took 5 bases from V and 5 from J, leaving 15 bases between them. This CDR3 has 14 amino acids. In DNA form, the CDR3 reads TGTGCCAGCAGTCAACAGGGTCAGGGGTATGGCTACACCTTC. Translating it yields CASSQQGQGYGYTF.

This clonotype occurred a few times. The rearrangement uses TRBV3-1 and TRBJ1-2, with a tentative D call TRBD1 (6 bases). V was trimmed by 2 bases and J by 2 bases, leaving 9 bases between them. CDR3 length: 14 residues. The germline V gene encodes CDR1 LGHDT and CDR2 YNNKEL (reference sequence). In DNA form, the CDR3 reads TGTGCCAGCAGCCAATGGACAGCAAACTATGGCTACACCTTC. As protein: CASSQWTANYGYTF.

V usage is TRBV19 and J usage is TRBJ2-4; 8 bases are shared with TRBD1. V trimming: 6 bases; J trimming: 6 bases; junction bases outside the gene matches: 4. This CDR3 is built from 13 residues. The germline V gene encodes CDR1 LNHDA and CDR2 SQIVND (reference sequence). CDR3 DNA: TGTGCCAGTAGGGACAGGGCCGGAAACATTCAGTACTTC. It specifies CASRDRAGNIQYF.

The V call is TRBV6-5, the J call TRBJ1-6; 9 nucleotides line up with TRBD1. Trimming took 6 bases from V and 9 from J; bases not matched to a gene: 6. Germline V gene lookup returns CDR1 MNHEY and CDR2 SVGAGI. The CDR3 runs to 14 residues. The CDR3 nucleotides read TGTGCCAGCAGAAGGACAGGGGAAGCTTCACCCCTCCACTTT. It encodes CASRRTGEASPLHF.

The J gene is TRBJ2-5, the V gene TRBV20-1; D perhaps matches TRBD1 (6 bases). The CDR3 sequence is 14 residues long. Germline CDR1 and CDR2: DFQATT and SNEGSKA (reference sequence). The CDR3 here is CSTMQGGGQETQYF. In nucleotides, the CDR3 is TGCAGCACCATGCAAGGGGGTGGTCAAGAGACCCAGTACTTC.

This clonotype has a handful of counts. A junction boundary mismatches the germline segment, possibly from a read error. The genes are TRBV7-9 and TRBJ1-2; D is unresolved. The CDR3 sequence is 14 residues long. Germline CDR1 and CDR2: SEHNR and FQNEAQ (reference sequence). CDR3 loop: CASSKSGSNSGYTF. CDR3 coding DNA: TGTGCCAGCAGCAAATCCGGGTCCAACTCTGGCTACACCTTC.

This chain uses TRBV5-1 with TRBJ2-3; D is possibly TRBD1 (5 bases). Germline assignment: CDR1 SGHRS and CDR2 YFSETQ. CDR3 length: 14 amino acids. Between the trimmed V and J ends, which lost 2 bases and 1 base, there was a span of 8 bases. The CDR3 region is CASSFDSRTDTQYF. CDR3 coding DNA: TGCGCCAGCAGCTTCGACAGTCGCACAGATACGCAGTATTTT.

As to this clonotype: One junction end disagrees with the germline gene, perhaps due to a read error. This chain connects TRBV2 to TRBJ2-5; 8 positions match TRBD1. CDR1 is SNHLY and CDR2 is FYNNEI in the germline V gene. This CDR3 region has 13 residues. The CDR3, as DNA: TGTGCCGGTTCGACAGGGGTCCAAGGGACCCAGTACTTC. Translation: CAGSTGVQGTQYF.

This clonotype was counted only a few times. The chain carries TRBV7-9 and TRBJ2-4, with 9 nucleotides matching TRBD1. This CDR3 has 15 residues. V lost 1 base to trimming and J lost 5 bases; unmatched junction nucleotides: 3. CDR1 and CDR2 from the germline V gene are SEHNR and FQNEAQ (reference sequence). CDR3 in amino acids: CASSLGQGVENIQYF. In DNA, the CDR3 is TGTGCCAGCAGCTTAGGACAGGGGGTAGAAAACATTCAGTACTTC.

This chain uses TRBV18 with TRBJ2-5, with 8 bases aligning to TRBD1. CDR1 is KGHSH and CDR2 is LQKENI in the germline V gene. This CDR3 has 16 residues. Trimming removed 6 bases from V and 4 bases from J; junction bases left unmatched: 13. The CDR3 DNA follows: TGTGCCAGCTCGCCGGGGGACAGGAGGGCTGTAGAGACCCAGTACTTC. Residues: CASSPGDRRAVETQYF.

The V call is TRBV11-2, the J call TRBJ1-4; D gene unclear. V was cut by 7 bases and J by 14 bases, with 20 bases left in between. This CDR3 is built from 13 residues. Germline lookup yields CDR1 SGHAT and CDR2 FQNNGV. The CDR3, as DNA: TGTGCCAGCATCTACTCCTTTTTTGAGAGCCTGTTTTTT. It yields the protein CASIYSFFESLFF.

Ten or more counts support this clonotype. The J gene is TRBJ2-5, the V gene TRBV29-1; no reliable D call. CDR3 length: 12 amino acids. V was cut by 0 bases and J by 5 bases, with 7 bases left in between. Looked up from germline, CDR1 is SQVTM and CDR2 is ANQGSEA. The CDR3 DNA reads TGCAGCGTTGAAGAATCGTCGGAGACCCAGTACTTC. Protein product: CSVEESSETQYF.

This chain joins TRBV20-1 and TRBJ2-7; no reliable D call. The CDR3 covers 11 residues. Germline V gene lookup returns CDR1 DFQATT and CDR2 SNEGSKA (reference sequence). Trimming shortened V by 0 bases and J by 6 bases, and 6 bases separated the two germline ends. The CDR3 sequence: CSAREDGEQYF. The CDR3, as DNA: TGCAGTGCTAGAGAGGACGGCGAGCAGTACTTC.

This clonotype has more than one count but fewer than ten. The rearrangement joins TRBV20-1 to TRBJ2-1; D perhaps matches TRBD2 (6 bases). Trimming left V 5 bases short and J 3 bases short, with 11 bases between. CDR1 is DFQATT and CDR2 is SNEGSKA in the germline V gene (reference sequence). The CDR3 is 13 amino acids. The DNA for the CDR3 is TGCAGTGCTTGGGGGGTTAACTACAATGAGCAGTTCTTC. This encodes CSAWGVNYNEQFF.